This is a list of T cell receptor beta chains from one sample in a study of blood T cell repertoires in COVID-19. TCRdb's copy holds only in-frame clones and misses some; the assay was immunoSEQ multiplex PCR. The table includes some 390,000 clones, around 87% detected once. Specimen: peripheral blood. Receptors originate from a human donor in a cohort sampled during active COVID-19. Both conserved end residues are part of each CDR3. A D gene is named only where the DNA matches it firmly. Clone size is given for some rows only: seen once, a few or many times, or a class if the clone is expanded.

J | V | D | size | CDR3 | DNA
TRBJ1-2 | TRBV4-1 | TRBD1 | . | CASSQDGTGYGYTF | TGCGCCAGCAGCCAAGATGGGACAGGTTATGGCTACACCTTC
TRBJ1-5 | TRBV19 | TRBD1 | few | CASSMITGGNQPQHF | TGTGCCAGTAGTATGATAACAGGGGGCAACCAGCCCCAGCATTTT
TRBJ1-2 | TRBV11-1 | . | . | CASSLGEGGYTF | TGTGCCAGCAGCTTAGGCGAGGGAGGCTACACCTTC
TRBJ2-1 | TRBV5-1 | . | . | CASSLARGTYNEQFF | TGCGCCAGCAGCTTGGCTAGAGGGACCTACAATGAGCAGTTCTTC
TRBJ2-7 | TRBV18 | TRBD1 | . | CASSISGQINEQYF | TGTGCCAGCTCAATCTCGGGACAGATAAACGAGCAGTACTTC
TRBJ2-3 | TRBV29-1 | . | . | CSVHNSGTDTQYF | TGCAGCGTTCATAATAGTGGCACAGATACGCAGTATTTT
TRBJ2-5 | TRBV13 | TRBD2 | . | CASSLRPGGPEETQYF | TGTGCCAGCAGCTTACGGCCGGGGGGGCCGGAAGAGACCCAGTACTTC
TRBJ1-2 | TRBV4-1 | TRBD1 | . | CASSHSDRGANYGYTF | TGCGCCAGCAGCCATTCAGACAGGGGAGCTAACTATGGCTACACCTTC
TRBJ2-3 | TRBV29-1 | TRBD2 | . | CSVDGTSERTDTQYF | TGCAGCGTTGACGGGACTAGCGAACGCACAGATACGCAGTATTTT
TRBJ2-1 | TRBV24-1 | . | . | CATSDFASKSEQFF | TGTGCCACCAGTGATTTCGCTAGCAAGAGTGAGCAGTTCTTC
TRBJ2-7 | TRBV2 | TRBD2 | few | CASSGPSGGSYEQYF | TGTGCCAGCAGTGGTCCTAGCGGGGGATCCTACGAGCAGTACTTC
TRBJ2-2 | TRBV19 | TRBD2 | few | CARTSGRAGTGELFF | TGTGCCAGGACTAGCGGGAGGGCGGGCACCGGGGAGCTGTTTTTT
TRBJ2-1 | TRBV4-1 | . | . | CASSQGHQASRNEQFF | TGCGCCAGCAGCCAAGGGCACCAAGCGTCGAGGAATGAGCAGTTCTTC
TRBJ2-7 | TRBV27 | TRBD1 | once | CASSLSRDRVYEQYF | TGTGCCAGCAGTTTATCGCGGGACAGGGTCTACGAGCAGTACTTC